A single sample gave rise to the 3 T cell receptor beta chains below, sequenced in a study of blood T cell repertoires in COVID-19. Profiling relied on immunoSEQ multiplex PCR, and the TCRdb table lists in-frame clones only, not all of them. Here the sample spans 230,000 or so clones, 70% to 90% being singletons. Sequenced sample: PBMCs or T cells enriched from blood (not recorded which). These receptors all stem from a woman in her fifties or sixties with acute COVID-19.

The chain recombines TRBV5-5 with TRBJ2-7; maybe TRBD2 (5 bases). V shed 2 bases and J shed 2 bases, with 11 bases lying between them. This CDR3 spans 14 amino acids. Germline CDR1 reads SGHKS; CDR2 reads YYEKEE (reference sequence). This CDR3 is CASSFTGKAYEQYF. In DNA, the CDR3 is TGTGCCAGCAGCTTTACGGGAAAGGCCTACGAGCAGTACTTC. Using reference TRBV5-5 and TRBJ2-7 for the parts outside the CDR3, the full variable domain is DAGVTQSPTHLIKTRGQQVTLRCSPISGHKSVSWYQQVLGQGPQFIFQYYEKEERGRGNFPDRFSARQFPNYSSELNVNALLLGDSALYLCASSFTGKAYEQYFGPGTRLTVT.

The chain recombines TRBV9 with TRBJ2-1, with TRBD2 identical over 13 bases. This CDR3 is 16 amino acids long. The V and J ends lost 0 bases and 6 bases, in that order; junction bases with no gene match: 3. Germline CDR1 SGDLS, CDR2 YYNGEE. The CDR3 reads CASSVGGLAGVNEQFF. The CDR3 DNA is TGTGCCAGCAGCGTAGGTGGACTAGCGGGAGTCAATGAGCAGTTCTTC.

The chain employs TRBV7-8 and TRBJ1-6; 7 nucleotides align to TRBD1. The V gene end was trimmed by 4 bases and the J gene end by 14 bases; junction bases not matched to a gene: 14. The CDR3 is made up of 15 amino acids. Germline lookup yields CDR1 SGHVS and CDR2 FQNEAQ. The CDR3 DNA is TGTGCCAGCAGCTCGCAAATTTACAGGGGTCAGGCCCTCCACTTT. It translates to CASSSQIYRGQALHF.